The text below deals with one T cell receptor beta chain. At least ten counts were recorded for this clonotype. Its antigen is currently not known. The sample holds no much larger clone one base away, and base qualities are not on file. The sample is drawn from a study of identical twins listed by TCRdb under 2016. Regarding the study in general: To test whether fetal clonotypes persist, this study deep-sequenced TCR alpha and beta repertoires from monozygotic twins, from unrelated adults of various ages, and from cord blood. Replicate twin experiments were performed at different times using different library preparation protocols to rule out contamination. Broader findings and caveats from the paper: Out-of-frame TCR alpha sharing in monozygotic twins was systematically underestimated by recombination models, whereas sharing between unrelated individuals was in agreement with the recombination models. Conclusions relied on cross-sectional statistical analysis, since the same donors could not be followed over many years. Invariant T cells such as MAIT and iNKT could partly confound zero-insertion analyses, though diverse VJ usage argued against this for most clonotypes. Abundant cord blood beta clonotypes had fewer insertions, young adult naive repertoires showed a similar but weaker trend, and memory repertoires showed no such trend. A weaker excess of twin sharing was found in beta out-of-frame sequences because the signal-to-noise ratio was lowered by fewer shared sequences. Out-of-frame TCR alpha sequences shared between twins showed an excess of low generation-probability sequences compared with coincidental sharing between unrelated individuals.

Libraries were prepared through 5' RACE. TCRdb shows the sequencer as Illumina HiSeq 2000. Template switching introduced a universal primer binding site; the final cDNA contained a unique molecular identifier, enabling accurate counting of TCR cDNA molecules. First-strand cDNA for TCR alpha and beta chains was synthesized from specific primers in the conserved constant-segment region. To control for contamination, every cDNA library carried two barcodes: a SMART-Mk sample barcode plus Illumina barcodes. TruSeq adapter sequences and Illumina sample barcodes were added in two successive PCR steps. The TCR alpha and beta cDNA libraries were sequenced on the Illumina HiSeq platform using custom primers. For the original study's pipeline: Unique molecular identifiers were extracted from raw reads with MiGEC, and CDR3 positions were determined with MiXCR. For each individual, recombination models were inferred using an EM algorithm with the repgenHMM and IGoR tools. The analysis of shared clonotypes was done with the tcR package in R, with sharing normalized by the product of cloneset sizes. To study raw recombination without the effects of thymic and clonal selection, out-of-frame nonproductive sequences were analyzed. The public reads were run again by TCRdb, first through fastp at Q25 and then through MiXCR, and only productive beta chains were kept. Here each entry gathers all rows of one CDR3 protein and keeps the most common genes and DNA. Here the V and J calls rest on TCRdb's processing, not on the authors' analysis. The sample records under 1 million distinct CDR3 sequences, 10% to 15% of which are singletons. The top ten hold about 1.6% of the sample.

Only healthy Caucasian donors were included. The twin cohort consisted of three pairs of female monozygotic twins, all aged roughly 18 to 29 years. Peripheral blood mononuclear cells were the source from which RNA for the TCR libraries was isolated. The germline V gene (reference sequence) gives CDR1 as SEHNR and CDR2 as FQNEAQ. Germline trimming: 4 bases from V, 5 bases from J; junction bases outside gene matches: 8. Including cysteine and phenylalanine, the CDR3 has 14 amino acids. Only the CDR3 DNA is retained, 42 bases long and in frame from the first base. The same data also went into a second study, on yellow fever vaccine responses in identical twins. The second publication reports: According to the authors, the vaccine-induced T cell response in identical twins seemed to be partly convergent and partly specific to each individual. In the study, vaccine-responding T cell clones were precisely tracked in identical twins.

The V and J genes are TRBV7-9 and TRBJ2-7, and TRBD1 matches 7 of the central bases. Material: PBMCs. The TCR originated in a woman under 30 in good health. The nucleotide sequence is given as TGTGCCAGCAGCTACGACAGGGATAAGGACGAGCAGTACTTC. Its amino acids are CASSYDRDKDEQYF.